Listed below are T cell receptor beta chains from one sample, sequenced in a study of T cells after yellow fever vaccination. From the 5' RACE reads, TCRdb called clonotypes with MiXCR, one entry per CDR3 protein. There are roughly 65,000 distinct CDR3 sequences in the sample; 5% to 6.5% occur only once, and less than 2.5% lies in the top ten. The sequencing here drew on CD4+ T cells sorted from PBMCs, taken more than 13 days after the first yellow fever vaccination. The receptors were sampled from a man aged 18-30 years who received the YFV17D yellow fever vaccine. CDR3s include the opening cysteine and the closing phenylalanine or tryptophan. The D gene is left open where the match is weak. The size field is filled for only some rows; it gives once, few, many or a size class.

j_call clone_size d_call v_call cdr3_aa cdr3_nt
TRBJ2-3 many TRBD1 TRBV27 CASQIRGRRGDTQYF TGTGCCAGTCAAATCAGGGGGCGACGAGGGGATACGCAGTATTTT
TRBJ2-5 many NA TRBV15 CATSRDRDWQETQYF TGTGCCACCAGCAGAGATAGGGACTGGCAAGAGACCCAGTACTTC
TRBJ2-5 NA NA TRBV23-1 CVSRQPGRPEPQYF TGCGTCAGCAGGCAACCCGGACGCCCAGAGCCCCAGTACTTC
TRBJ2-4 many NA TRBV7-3 CASSLTGGAENIQYF TGTGCCAGCAGCTTAACGGGGGGGGCTGAAAACATTCAGTACTTC
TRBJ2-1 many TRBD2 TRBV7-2 CASSLLVAGGNNEQFF TGTGCCAGCAGCTTACTTGTAGCGGGGGGCAACAATGAGCAGTTCTTC
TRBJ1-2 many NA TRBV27 CASTNYTVPRYGYTF TGTGCCAGCACGAATTACACCGTACCGCGCTATGGCTACACCTTC
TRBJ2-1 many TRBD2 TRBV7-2 CASSLVAGGYNEQFF TGTGCCAGCAGCTTAGTAGCGGGGGGGTACAATGAGCAGTTCTTC
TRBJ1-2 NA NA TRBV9 CASQAKYGYTF TGTGCCAGCCAGGCGAAATATGGCTACACCTTC
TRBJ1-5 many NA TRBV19 CASSTDWGEANQPQHF TGTGCCAGTAGTACCGATTGGGGGGAGGCAAATCAGCCCCAGCATTTT
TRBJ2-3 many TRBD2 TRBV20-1 CSAADPGRGFTDTQYF TGCAGTGCAGCCGATCCAGGGCGGGGGTTCACAGATACGCAGTATTTT
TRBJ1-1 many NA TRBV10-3 CAISGGTEAFF TGTGCCATCAGTGGAGGAACTGAAGCTTTCTTT
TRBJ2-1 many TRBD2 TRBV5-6 CASSSSAGDNEQFF TGTGCCAGCAGCTCTAGCGCGGGGGACAATGAGCAGTTCTTC
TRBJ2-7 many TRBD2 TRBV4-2 CASSQPTSGGTYEQYF TGTGCCAGCAGCCAGCCAACTAGCGGGGGTACCTACGAGCAGTACTTC
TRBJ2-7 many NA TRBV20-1 CSASQTSTYEQYF TGCAGTGCTAGCCAGACTAGTACCTACGAGCAGTACTTC
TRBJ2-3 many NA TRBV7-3 CASSSRAPTDTQYF TGTGCCAGCAGCTCCCGGGCGCCTACTGATACGCAGTATTTT
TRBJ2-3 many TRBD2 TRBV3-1 CASSQDTSGGDTQYF TGTGCCAGCAGCCAAGACACTAGCGGGGGAGATACGCAGTATTTT
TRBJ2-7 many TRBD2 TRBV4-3 CASSQGIAGGSYEQYF TGCGCCAGCAGCCAAGGGATAGCGGGGGGCAGCTACGAGCAGTACTTC
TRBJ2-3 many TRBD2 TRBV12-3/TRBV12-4 CASSLAGEGDTQYF TGTGCCAGCAGTTTAGCGGGGGAGGGAGATACGCAGTATTTT
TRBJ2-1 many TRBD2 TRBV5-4 CASSFTSGGGGEQFF TGTGCCAGCAGCTTTACTAGCGGGGGGGGTGGTGAGCAGTTCTTC
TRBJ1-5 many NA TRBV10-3 CAIRGQSNQPQHF TGTGCCATCAGAGGGCAGAGCAATCAGCCCCAGCATTTT
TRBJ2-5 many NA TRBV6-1 CASSRWGYQETQYF TGTGCCAGCAGTCGGTGGGGGTACCAAGAGACCCAGTACTTC
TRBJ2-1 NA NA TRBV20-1 CSARVLGTWYNEQFF TGCAGTGCTAGAGTGCTAGGGACTTGGTACAATGAGCAGTTCTTC
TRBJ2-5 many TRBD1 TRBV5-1 CASTSGTAQETQYF TGCGCCAGCACCTCCGGGACAGCTCAAGAGACCCAGTACTTC
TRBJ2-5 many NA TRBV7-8 CASSFASGRETQYF TGTGCCAGCAGCTTTGCCAGCGGGCGGGAGACCCAGTACTTC
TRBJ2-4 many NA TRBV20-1 CSAGHGAPNIQYF TGCAGTGCTGGACATGGGGCGCCAAACATTCAGTACTTC
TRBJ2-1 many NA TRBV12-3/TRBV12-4 CASSFSGGPVYFF TGTGCCAGCAGTTTTAGTGGCGGGCCCGTATATTTCTTC
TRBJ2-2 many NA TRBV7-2 CASSDKNTGELFF TGTGCCAGCAGCGATAAGAACACCGGGGAGCTGTTTTTT
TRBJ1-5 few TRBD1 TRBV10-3 CAISARGSVQPQHF TGTGCCATCAGTGCCAGGGGGTCGGTTCAGCCCCAGCATTTT
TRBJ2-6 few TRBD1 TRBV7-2 CASRPTGYTSGANVLTF TGTGCCAGCAGACCGACAGGGTATACTTCTGGGGCCAACGTCCTGACTTTC
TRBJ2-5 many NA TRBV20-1 CSAGFQETQYF TGCAGTGCTGGGTTCCAAGAGACCCAGTACTTC
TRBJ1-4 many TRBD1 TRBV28 CASRLTGGGNLVFF TGTGCCAGCAGGTTGACAGGGGGAGGAAATTTGGTGTTTTTT
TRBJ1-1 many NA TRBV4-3 CASSAPGAAGTEAFF TGCGCCAGCAGCGCCCCAGGGGCGGCTGGGACTGAAGCTTTCTTT
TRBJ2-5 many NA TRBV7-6 CASSLSYQETQYF TGTGCCAGCAGCTTATCCTACCAAGAGACCCAGTACTTC
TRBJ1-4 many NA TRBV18 CASSPTTRGGEKLFF TGTGCCAGCTCACCTACCACCAGGGGAGGGGAAAAACTGTTTTTT
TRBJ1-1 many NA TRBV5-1 CASFDSFAEAFF TGCGCCAGCTTTGACAGTTTCGCTGAAGCTTTCTTT
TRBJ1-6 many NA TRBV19 CASTSQERPYNSPLHF TGTGCCAGTACCTCGCAGGAGAGGCCTTATAATTCACCCCTCCACTTT
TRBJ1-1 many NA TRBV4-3 CASSQSDRRDTEAFF TGCGCCAGCAGCCAATCCGACAGGAGGGACACTGAAGCTTTCTTT
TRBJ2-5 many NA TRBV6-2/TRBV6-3 CASSYSGVKTQYF TGTGCCAGCAGTTACTCGGGGGTGAAGACCCAGTACTTC
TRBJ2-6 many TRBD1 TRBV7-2 CASSSGPGQGTNVLTF TGTGCCAGCAGCTCAGGACCGGGACAGGGGACCAACGTCCTGACTTTC
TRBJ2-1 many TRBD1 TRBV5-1 CASSMGQGFSYNEQFF TGCGCCAGCAGCATGGGACAGGGATTTTCCTACAATGAGCAGTTCTTC
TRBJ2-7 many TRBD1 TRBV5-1 CASSFSLAGGRGHSYEQYF TGCGCCAGCAGCTTTTCTTTGGCAGGGGGCAGGGGACACTCCTACGAGCAGTACTTC
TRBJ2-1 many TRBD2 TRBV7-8 CASSYGLAGEWTSYNEQFF TGTGCCAGCAGCTACGGACTAGCGGGGGAATGGACCTCCTACAATGAGCAGTTCTTC
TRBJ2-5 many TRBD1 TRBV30 CAWTGGDETQYF TGTGCCTGGACAGGGGGCGATGAGACCCAGTACTTC
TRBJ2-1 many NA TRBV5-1 CASASGPLIYNEQFF TGCGCCAGCGCCTCGGGACCGCTGATCTACAATGAGCAGTTCTTC
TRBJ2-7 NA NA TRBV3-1 CASSQPTVPYEQYF TGTGCCAGCAGCCAACCGACTGTCCCCTACGAGCAGTACTTC
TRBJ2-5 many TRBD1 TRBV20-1 CSAYRGGSETQYF TGCAGTGCTTACAGGGGCGGAAGCGAGACCCAGTACTTC
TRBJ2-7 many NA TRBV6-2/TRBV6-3 CASSWGPGQETYEQYF TGTGCCAGCAGTTGGGGCCCGGGCCAGGAGACCTACGAGCAGTACTTC
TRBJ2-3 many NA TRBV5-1 CASSLGWGGEDTQYF TGCGCCAGCAGCTTGGGTTGGGGGGGCGAAGATACGCAGTATTTT
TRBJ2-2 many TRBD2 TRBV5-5 CASSLRRGGVGGELFF TGTGCCAGCAGCTTACGCCGGGGGGGCGTCGGCGGGGAGCTGTTTTTT
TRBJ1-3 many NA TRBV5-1 CASSLRPGRRNSGNTIYF TGCGCCAGCAGCTTAAGGCCGGGACGGAGGAACTCTGGAAACACCATATATTTT
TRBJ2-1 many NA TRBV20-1 CSAQSRMSYNEQFF TGCAGTGCCCAATCCAGGATGTCCTACAATGAGCAGTTCTTC
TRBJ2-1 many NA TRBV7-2 CASRRNLIDNEQFF TGTGCCAGCAGGAGGAACCTAATCGACAATGAGCAGTTCTTC
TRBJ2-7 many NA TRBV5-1 CASSLGISGTTYEQYF TGCGCCAGCAGCTTGGGGATTAGCGGCACCACCTACGAGCAGTACTTC
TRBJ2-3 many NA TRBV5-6 CASSSTGIWTDTQYF TGTGCCAGCAGCTCTACAGGGATATGGACAGATACGCAGTATTTT
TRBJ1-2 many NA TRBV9 CASEQNYGYTF TGTGCCAGCGAACAGAACTATGGCTACACCTTC
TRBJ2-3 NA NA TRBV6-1 CASRGDGTDTQYF TGTGCCAGCAGGGGGGATGGCACAGATACGCAGTATTTT
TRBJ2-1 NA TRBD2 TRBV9 CASSPSGGSNEQFF TGTGCCAGCAGCCCCTCGGGGGGGTCGAATGAGCAGTTCTTC